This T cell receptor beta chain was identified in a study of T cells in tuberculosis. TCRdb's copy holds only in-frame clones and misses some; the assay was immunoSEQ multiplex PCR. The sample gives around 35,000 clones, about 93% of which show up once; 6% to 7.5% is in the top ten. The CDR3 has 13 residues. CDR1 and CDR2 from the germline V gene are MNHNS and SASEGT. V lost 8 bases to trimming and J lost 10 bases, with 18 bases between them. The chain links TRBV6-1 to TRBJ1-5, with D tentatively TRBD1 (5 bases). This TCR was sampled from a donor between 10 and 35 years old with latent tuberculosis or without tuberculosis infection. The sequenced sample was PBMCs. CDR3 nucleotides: TGTGCCAGCGGGGGGGTGCGAGGCGAACCCCAGCATTTT. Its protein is CASGGVRGEPQHF.